This entry lists 22 T cell receptor beta chains sequenced from one sample in a study of CD4 T cells in relation to SARS-CoV-2 and coronaviruses. This table comes from immunoSEQ multiplex PCR, and its TCRdb copy is limited to in-frame clones, with some not included. The sample includes 35,000 to 40,000 clones, around nine tenths of them seen just once. The sample was memory CD4+ T cells from PBMCs. The receptor source for this set is an adult with COVID-19.

This clone was seen once. The chain uses TRBV5-1 and TRBJ2-7, with 14 positions matching TRBD2. Trimming cost V 3 bases and J 4 bases; bases outside gene matches: 9. The CDR3 length is 17 residues. Germline CDR1 SGHRS, CDR2 YFSETQ. CDR3 sequence (DNA): TGCGCCAGCAGCTCGGGGGGGACTAGCGGGGGTTCATACGAGCAGTACTTC. Encoded protein: CASSSGGTSGGSYEQYF.

The CDR3 here is CASSPPGTVNNQPQHF. In DNA, the CDR3 is TGTGCCAGCTCACCACCTGGGACAGTGAACAATCAGCCCCAGCATTTT. The V and J genes are TRBV18 and TRBJ1-5; 7 bases are shared with TRBD1. V shed 0 bases, J shed 3 bases, and the junction held 5 bases outside the gene matches. From germline, CDR1 is KGHSH and CDR2 LQKENI. The CDR3 covers 16 residues.

This clone was seen once. The rearrangement joins TRBV5-1 to TRBJ1-1; D is ambiguous. The CDR3 has 13 residues. The germline CDR1 and CDR2 sequences are SGHRS and YFSETQ. The V and J ends lost 5 bases and 0 bases respectively, with 8 bases between them. CDR3 sequence: CASRVVLNTEAFF. The DNA for the CDR3 is TGCGCCAGCAGGGTGGTTTTGAACACTGAAGCTTTCTTT.

The rearrangement joins TRBV18 to TRBJ2-4; TRBD2 might be the D (6 bases). Trimming took 4 bases from V and 7 from J, leaving 11 bases between them. CDR1 and CDR2 from the germline V gene are KGHSH and LQKENI. The CDR3 totals 13 residues. This chain's CDR3 is CASSLGGINIQYF. CDR3 sequence (DNA): TGTGCCAGCTCACTTGGAGGGATCAACATTCAGTACTTC.

The genes are TRBV11-2 and TRBJ1-4; the D is unclear. CDR1 and CDR2 (germline): SGHAT, FQNNGV. V lost 5 bases and J lost 0, with 10 bases in between. The CDR3 runs 15 residues. Here the CDR3 reads CASSIDGATNEKLFF. Written as DNA, the CDR3 is TGTGCCAGCAGCATCGACGGGGCAACTAATGAAAAACTGTTTTTT.

The chain has TRBV5-8 and TRBJ1-2, with D possibly matching TRBD1 (5 bases). Trimming stripped 1 base from V and 4 bases from J, with 17 bases between. CDR1 is SGHTS, CDR2 YDEGEE, per germline. CDR3 length: 16 residues. The CDR3 sequence: CASSLSGAGRVYGYTF. DNA for the CDR3: TGTGCCAGCAGCTTGAGTGGCGCAGGGAGGGTCTATGGCTACACCTTC.

The chain joins TRBV5-1 to TRBJ2-6; 10 nucleotides align to TRBD2. Trimming cost V 0 bases and J 1 base; bases outside gene matches: 10. This CDR3 contains 20 residues. Germline-derived CDR1 and CDR2 are SGHRS and YFSETQ. The CDR3 is CASSLDGTAGGLSGANVLTF. In DNA, the CDR3 is TGCGCCAGCAGCTTGGACGGGACAGCGGGAGGGTTGTCTGGGGCCAACGTCCTGACTTTC.

This clone showed up just a few times. At one end the junction does not follow the germline gene, possibly because of a read error. The CDR3 nucleotides read TGTGCTAGCAGCCGTGACAGGAACACTGAAGCTTTCTTT. Translated, it gives CASSRDRNTEAFF. J is TRBJ1-1 and V is TRBV7-7; possible D gene TRBD1, 5 bases. Germline-derived CDR1 and CDR2 are SSHAT and FNYEAQ (reference sequence). The CDR3 runs to 13 residues.

The CDR3 DNA reads as TGTGCCAGCAGTGAAGTCCGGAGGGACAGGACTAACTATGGCTACACCTTC. It yields the protein CASSEVRRDRTNYGYTF. V gene TRBV2 combines with J gene TRBJ1-2; 8 bases map to TRBD1. CDR3 length equals 17 residues. The V gene's germline CDR1 is SNHLY and CDR2 FYNNEI. The junction had 7 bases not matched to a gene; V was cut back by 1 base and J by 0 bases.

The CDR3 loop is CASSVEKGETQYF. CDR3 coding DNA: TGTGCCAGCAGTGTGGAGAAGGGGGAGACCCAGTACTTC. The chain joins TRBV2 to TRBJ2-5; a weak D match, TRBD1 (5 bases). V was shortened by 4 bases and J by 5 bases, with 11 bases between the two germline ends. The germline V gene encodes CDR1 SNHLY and CDR2 FYNNEI. This CDR3 comprises 13 residues.

This chain joins TRBV28 and TRBJ1-1; the D is unclear. This CDR3 has 14 residues. V gave up 3 bases and J gave up 0 bases, with 8 bases separating them. From germline, CDR1 is MDHEN and CDR2 SYDVKM. CDR3 DNA sequence: TGTGCCAGCAGTTTGAGGCGGGTGAACACTGAAGCTTTCTTT. This encodes CASSLRRVNTEAFF.

The chain uses TRBV4-3 and TRBJ2-2, with TRBD2 matching over 8 bases. Trimming at V came to 0 bases and at J to 0 bases, leaving 9 bases not matched to a gene. The CDR3 totals 19 residues. Germline V CDR1 and CDR2: LGHNA, YSLEER. The DNA for the CDR3 is TGCGCCAGCAGCCAAGATCCCGGGGGGGCTTACGCGAACACCGGGGAGCTGTTTTTT. It is translated as CASSQDPGGAYANTGELFF.

The chain carries TRBV5-1 and TRBJ1-4; the match to TRBD1 covers 10 bases. Unmatched junction bases numbered 6, after V lost 2 bases and J lost 5 bases. Germline assignment: CDR1 SGHRS and CDR2 YFSETQ. This CDR3 contains 16 residues. CDR3 in amino acids: CASSLEGDRGNEKLFF. DNA for the CDR3: TGCGCCAGCAGCTTAGAGGGGGACAGGGGAAATGAAAAACTGTTTTTT.

The gene calls are TRBV9 and TRBJ2-2, with TRBD2 matching 11 bases. Germline assignment: CDR1 SGDLS and CDR2 YYNGEE. With 3 bases clipped from V and 0 bases from J, the junction kept 10 bases outside the gene matches. CDR3 length equals 19 residues. This CDR3 is CASSAGLAVGVANTGELFF. CDR3 nucleotides: TGTGCCAGCAGCGCGGGACTAGCGGTGGGTGTAGCGAACACCGGGGAGCTGTTTTTT.

V is TRBV5-1 and J is TRBJ2-6; no reliable D call. V was cut by 0 bases and J by 0 bases, with 10 bases left in between. CDR3 length: 17 residues. Germline CDR1 and CDR2: SGHRS and YFSETQ. The CDR3 bases are TGCGCCAGCAGCTTGGAGTATCGTGGCTCTGGGGCCAACGTCCTGACTTTC. The encoded protein is CASSLEYRGSGANVLTF.

The gene calls are TRBV14 and TRBJ2-5, with TRBD2 matching over 7 bases. V gave up 1 base and J gave up 7 bases; unmatched junction bases: 6. Germline V gene lookup returns CDR1 SGHDN and CDR2 FVKESK. This CDR3 contains 14 residues. The CDR3 DNA reads TGTGCCAGCAGCCAAGTGGGGGGGTCGGGGACCCAGTACTTC. Translation: CASSQVGGSGTQYF.

V is TRBV4-3 and J is TRBJ2-7; no reliable D call. CDR3 length: 14 amino acids. Germline lookup yields CDR1 LGHNA and CDR2 YSLEER. Deletions cut 1 base from V and 9 bases from J, with 16 bases between. CDR3 in DNA: TGCGCCAGCAGCCAAGCCCTCCCTCTCCTACCGCAGTACTTC. Translation: CASSQALPLLPQYF.

V and J are TRBV15 and TRBJ2-2; no reliable D call. Germline CDR1 reads LNHNV; CDR2 reads YYDKDF (reference sequence). The CDR3 extends over 13 amino acids. The V and J ends lost 1 base and 6 bases respectively, with 6 bases between them. CDR3 amino acids: CATSRARSGELFF. In DNA, the CDR3 is TGTGCCACCAGCAGAGCCCGTTCCGGGGAGCTGTTTTTT.

This clone was detected a few times. CDR3 bases: TGTGCCAGCAGCTGGACAGGGTCCGACGAGCAGTACTTC. This sequence encodes CASSWTGSDEQYF. The V gene is TRBV7-3, the J gene TRBJ2-7; TRBD1 matches at 8 bases. The germline gives CDR1 SGHTA, CDR2 FQGTGA. After removal of 4 bases from V and 5 bases from J, the junction contained 4 bases not matched to a gene. The CDR3 is 13 residues long. Together with reference TRBV7-3 and TRBJ2-7, the CDR3 gives the full variable domain: GAGVSQTPSNKVTEKGKYVELRCDPISGHTALYWYRQSLGQGPEFLIYFQGTGAADDSGLPNDRFFAVRPEGSVSTLKIQRTERGDSAVYLCASSWTGSDEQYFGPGTRLTVT.

The chain employs TRBV7-2 and TRBJ2-7; D is perhaps TRBD1 (5 bases). Germline V lookup: CDR1 SGHTA, CDR2 FQGNSA. This CDR3 contains 15 residues. The V end lost 3 bases, the J end lost 5 bases, and 17 bases lay between the germline ends. CDR3 bases: TGTGCCAGCAGCTTGGAGCCGTCCAGGGTTAACGAGCAGTACTTC. It yields the protein CASSLEPSRVNEQYF. The full variable domain, rest sourced from reference TRBV7-2 and TRBJ2-7, is GAGVSQSPSNKVTEKGKDVELRCDPISGHTALYWYRQSLGQGLEFLIYFQGNSAPDKSGLPSDRFSAERTGGSVSTLTIQRTQQEDSAVYLCASSLEPSRVNEQYFGPGTRLTVT.

The V gene is TRBV18, the J gene TRBJ2-2; D remains ambiguous. The V end lost 2 bases, the J end lost 1 base, and 11 bases lay between the germline ends. This CDR3 has 16 amino acids. Germline CDR1 and CDR2: KGHSH and LQKENI. DNA of the CDR3: TGTGCCAGCTCACCAATCTCGGCCCAGAACACCGGGGAGCTGTTTTTT. It codes for CASSPISAQNTGELFF.

The rearrangement uses TRBV4-3 and TRBJ1-3, with D perhaps TRBD1 (5 bases). Germline assignment: CDR1 LGHNA and CDR2 YSLEER. Between the trimmed V and J ends, which lost 4 bases and 0 bases, there was a span of 13 bases. The CDR3 is 16 amino acids. CDR3 amino acids: CASSRGERTSGNTIYF. The DNA for the CDR3 is TGCGCCAGCAGCCGGGGGGAACGGACCTCTGGAAACACCATATATTTT.